Described below is a single T cell receptor beta chain sequence and its context. No antigen is known for it. This sample is part of a study of cytomegalovirus exposure and HLA in healthy donors. Study-wide findings and caveats: Previously analyzed data showed that most TCR beta V segments were productive at a frequency of about 87% or about 30%.

Amplification used 60 Vbeta primers and 13 Jbeta primers. The data were produced by immunoSEQ multiplex PCR, yet TCRdb's version contains in-frame clones alone and is incomplete. Of some 150,000 clones in the sample, 70% to 85% were seen once. Sequenced material: PBMCs. The clonotype was recovered from a man aged 25 to 40 in good health and CMV-seropositive.

The CDR3 nucleotides read TGTGCCATCAGTGGAGGCTACGAGCAGTACTTC. It yields the protein CAISGGYEQYF. V is TRBV10-3 and J is TRBJ2-7; D uncertain. The CDR3 sequence is 11 residues long. Per germline, CDR1 ENHRY and CDR2 SYGVKD. Trimming removed 4 bases from V and 3 bases from J, with 4 bases in between.